Presented here are 23 T cell receptor beta chains from one specimen sequenced in a study of blood T cell repertoires in COVID-19 (dated by TCRdb to 2018 to 2021). The library was made by the immunoSEQ multiplex PCR assay. Here the immuneACCESS table is served through TCRdb, limited to in-frame sequences with V and J called. Missing clones are a known gap in these copies; in checked studies unresolved V genes cover under half, and the rest lacks a known reason. The sample table holds 200,000 to 250,000 clones, of which approximately 90% were seen once. The biggest ten clones account for around 0.84% of the sample. Specimen: peripheral blood. The receptors were gathered from a man in his fifties or sixties with COVID-19, enrolled during active disease.

This clone has a handful of counts. The CDR3 loop is CASSQRGLAGGPSNTGELFF. In DNA form, the CDR3 reads TGTGCCAGCAGCCAAAGGGGACTAGCGGGGGGGCCCTCGAACACCGGGGAGCTGTTTTTT. The chain carries TRBV3-1 (or the pseudogene TRBV3-2) and TRBJ2-2, with 16 bases aligning to TRBD2. V lost 2 bases and J lost 0; bases outside the gene matches: 6. Germline V gene sequence: CDR1 LGHDT, CDR2 YNNKEL (reference sequence). The length of the CDR3 is 20 residues.

The chain couples TRBV11-2 to TRBJ1-1, with D possibly being TRBD1 (6 bases). The CDR3 is 13 residues long. Trimming shortened V by 5 bases and J by 4 bases, and 11 bases separated the two germline ends. Germline loops: CDR1 SGHAT, CDR2 FQNNGV. The CDR3 DNA reads TGTGCCAGCAGCAAGACAGGTAGCACTGAAGCTTTCTTT. It is translated as CASSKTGSTEAFF.

The chain links TRBV5-5 to TRBJ1-3, with D unresolved. Trimming took 2 bases from V and 3 from J, leaving 15 bases between them. Germline V gene data show CDR1 as SGHKS and CDR2 as YYEKEE (reference sequence). This CDR3 comprises 16 residues. Here the CDR3 reads CASSFREAVLGNTIYF. The DNA of the CDR3 is TGTGCCAGCAGCTTTCGTGAGGCAGTCCTTGGAAACACCATATATTTT.

This chain uses TRBV12-3 or TRBV12-4 with TRBJ2-1; D is possibly TRBD1 (5 bases). Trimming shortened V by 1 base and J by 10 bases, and 11 bases separated the two germline ends. The CDR3 loop spans 13 amino acids. CDR3 coding DNA: TGTGCCAGCAGTTTAGTAAGACAGACCGAGCAGTTCTTC. Its protein is CASSLVRQTEQFF.

V and J are TRBV18 and TRBJ2-2; a possible D gene is TRBD2 (5 bases). The CDR3 spans 13 residues. Trimming took off 6 bases at V and 5 bases at J, with 10 bases between the two ends. CDR1 KGHSH and CDR2 LQKENI come from the germline V gene. Here the CDR3 DNA reads TGTGCCAGCTCGAACCGGGATACCGGGGAGCTGTTTTTT. It specifies CASSNRDTGELFF.

The genes are TRBV5-1 and TRBJ2-3, with TRBD1 as a possible D gene (6 bases). CDR3 length: 14 amino acids. Germline V gene sequence: CDR1 SGHRS, CDR2 YFSETQ. V dropped 2 bases and J dropped 6 bases, with 13 bases sitting between them. CDR3 amino acids: CASSFDRRPDTQYF. DNA for the CDR3: TGCGCCAGCAGCTTCGACAGGAGGCCCGATACGCAGTATTTT.

This sequence joins TRBV28 and TRBJ1-6; weak D call: TRBD1 (5 bases). Germline lookup yields CDR1 MDHEN and CDR2 SYDVKM. The CDR3 is made up of 17 amino acids. Trimming shortened V by 7 bases and J by 0 bases, and 16 bases separated the two germline ends. CDR3: CASTRGEDYSYNSPLHF. In DNA form, the CDR3 reads TGTGCCAGCACGAGGGGAGAGGACTACTCCTATAATTCACCCCTCCACTTT.

The V and J genes are TRBV6-5 and TRBJ2-3, with D hard to call. CDR1 and CDR2 (germline): MNHEY, SVGAGI. The germline V and J ends were trimmed by 2 bases and 9 bases, with 12 bases remaining between them. CDR3 length equals 13 residues. CDR3: CASSYGRLETQYF. As DNA, the CDR3 is TGTGCCAGCAGTTACGGCAGGTTAGAAACGCAGTATTTT.

This chain uses TRBV6-2 or TRBV6-3 with TRBJ2-7; the match to TRBD1 covers 7 bases. This CDR3 comprises 14 residues. The ends lost 5 bases at V and 2 bases at J; junction bases unmatched: 6. Per the germline V gene, CDR1 is MNHEY and CDR2 is SVGEGT. The CDR3 DNA reads TGTGCCAGCAGTCAAACAGGGGCCGCCTACGAGCAGTACTTC. Its protein product is CASSQTGAAYEQYF.

V is TRBV21-1 and J is TRBJ1-6; the table calls TRBD1, which could not be checked here. TRBV21-1 is labeled a pseudogene. This CDR3 region has 19 residues. CDR3 nucleotides: TGTGCCAGCAGCAATCTAGGAAGCGGGACAGGGGGAGTTAATTCACCCCTCCACTTT. Translated: CASSNLGSGTGGVNSPLHF.

The chain joins TRBV12-3 or TRBV12-4 to TRBJ1-2; 7 nucleotides agree with TRBD1. V shed 2 bases and J 8 bases; nucleotides not matched to a gene: 2. The CDR3 loop spans 12 amino acids. This CDR3 is CASSLRGRGYTF. The CDR3 DNA sequence: TGTGCCAGCAGTTTAAGGGGGCGCGGCTACACCTTC.

The chain recombines TRBV11-2 with TRBJ1-2; 9 nucleotides align to TRBD1. V lost 2 bases, J lost 4 bases, and 8 bases stayed unmatched. This CDR3 spans 16 amino acids. Germline V CDR1 and CDR2: SGHAT, FQNNGV. In nucleotides, the CDR3 is TGTGCCAGCAGCTTAACCCGTCCGGGACAGGGCTATGGCTACACCTTC. Translating it yields CASSLTRPGQGYGYTF. Together with reference TRBV11-2 and TRBJ1-2, the CDR3 gives the full variable domain: EAGVAQSPRYKIIEKRQSVAFWCNPISGHATLYWYQQILGQGPKLLIQFQNNGVVDDSQLPKDRFSAERLKGVDSTLKIQPAKLEDSAVYLCASSLTRPGQGYGYTFGSGTRLTVV.

J is TRBJ2-1 and V is TRBV27, with 9 bases lining up with TRBD1. CDR3 size: 17 residues. From germline, CDR1 is MNHEY and CDR2 SMNVEV (reference sequence). J gave up 8 bases and V 5 bases, and 16 bases lay outside the gene matches. CDR3 region: CASSTIAQGARGYEQFF. The CDR3 DNA reads TGTGCCAGCAGTACGATTGCACAGGGGGCGCGTGGTTATGAGCAGTTCTTC.

The chain is built from TRBV5-4 and TRBJ1-1, with D uncertain. The germline V gene has CDR1 SGHNT and CDR2 YYREEE (reference sequence). Trimming shortened V by 5 bases and J by 2 bases, and 13 bases separated the two germline ends. The CDR3 contains 14 residues. CDR3 DNA sequence: TGTGCCAGCAGATTCGGGGAGGGAAACACTGAAGCTTTCTTT. It yields the protein CASRFGEGNTEAFF.

The J gene is TRBJ1-1, the V gene TRBV7-9, with 10 bases lining up with TRBD1. The CDR3 consists of 16 residues. Germline CDR1 SEHNR, CDR2 FQNEAQ (reference sequence). V dropped 5 bases and J dropped 0; count of bases not matched to a gene: 6. CDR3 sequence reads: CASSTDRGRLNTEAFF. CDR3 bases: TGTGCCAGCAGCACCGACAGGGGGCGATTGAACACTGAAGCTTTCTTT.

The chain couples TRBV30 to TRBJ1-3; 8 bases are shared with TRBD1. This CDR3 is 14 amino acids long. With V trimmed by 3 bases and J by 3 bases, 4 bases remained unmatched. Germline assignment: CDR1 GTSNPN and CDR2 SVGIG (reference sequence). The DNA of the CDR3 is TGTGCCTGGAGCAGGGGGCAGTATGGAAACACCATATATTTT. Translated: CAWSRGQYGNTIYF.

The rearrangement joins TRBV2 to TRBJ1-2, with a tentative D call TRBD1 (5 bases). This CDR3 is built from 15 residues. V lost 5 bases to trimming and J lost 3 bases, with 16 bases between them. Germline V gives CDR1 SNHLY, CDR2 FYNNEI. The CDR3 DNA reads as TGTGCCAGCAGTCTTGGGCGGGGGAGTGACTATGGCTACACCTTC. Translation gives CASSLGRGSDYGYTF.

This clone has more than one count but fewer than ten. The chain links TRBV19 to TRBJ2-7; TRBD1 matches at 7 bases. V was clipped by 6 bases and J by 2 bases; unmatched bases: 7. The CDR3 has 14 residues. CDR1 and CDR2 from the germline V gene are LNHDA and SQIVND (reference sequence). CDR3 sequence: CASRGQSGPYEQYF. CDR3 nucleotide sequence: TGTGCCAGTAGGGGACAGTCTGGCCCCTACGAGCAGTACTTC. The full variable domain, with the rest looked up from reference TRBV19 and TRBJ2-7, is DGGITQSPKYLFRKEGQNVTLSCEQNLNHDAMYWYRQDPGQGLRLIYYSQIVNDFQKGDIAEGYSVSREKKESFPLTVTSAQKNPTAFYLCASRGQSGPYEQYFGPGTRLTVT.

The rearrangement uses TRBV4-2 and TRBJ1-3; 8 bases are a match to TRBD1. J gave up 0 bases and V 3 bases, and 10 bases lay outside the gene matches. Germline CDR1 and CDR2: LGHNA and YNFKEQ. This CDR3 comprises 18 residues. CDR3: CASSHFRGQGSSGNTIYF. CDR3 coding DNA: TGTGCCAGCAGCCATTTCCGCGGACAGGGAAGCTCTGGAAACACCATATATTTT.

The genes are TRBV4-3 and TRBJ1-3, with unresolved D. CDR1 and CDR2 from the germline V gene are LGHNA and YSLEER. Trimming took off 0 bases at V and 8 bases at J, with 11 bases between the two ends. The CDR3 covers 14 residues. CDR3 DNA sequence: TGCGCCAGCAGCCAAGAAGGTCGGGGAGACACCATATATTTT. It codes for CASSQEGRGDTIYF.

This chain uses TRBV14 with TRBJ2-7; 7 nucleotides match TRBD2. There are 17 residues in the CDR3. V lost 4 bases to trimming and J lost 4 bases; unmatched junction nucleotides: 16. Germline-derived CDR1 and CDR2 are SGHDN and FVKESK. CDR3: CASSPYRGVGAQYEQYF. The DNA of the CDR3 is TGTGCCAGCAGCCCGTATCGGGGGGTAGGGGCCCAATACGAGCAGTACTTC.

This chain connects TRBV7-9 to TRBJ1-4; 9 nucleotides agree with TRBD1. The CDR3 totals 14 residues. Germline CDR1 reads SEHNR; CDR2 reads FQNEAQ (reference sequence). The V gene end was trimmed by 5 bases and the J gene end by 5 bases; junction bases not matched to a gene: 3. CDR3 region: CASSAGQGNEKLFF. The CDR3, as DNA: TGTGCCAGCAGCGCCGGACAGGGGAATGAAAAACTGTTTTTT.

The genes are TRBV27 and TRBJ2-7, with 14 bases fitting TRBD2. V shed 4 bases, J shed 3 bases, and the junction held 11 bases outside the gene matches. The CDR3 contains 18 residues. The germline V gene has CDR1 MNHEY and CDR2 SMNVEV (reference sequence). CDR3 sequence reads: CASSSGLAGGLDFYEQYF. CDR3 in DNA: TGTGCCAGCAGTTCCGGACTAGCGGGAGGTCTGGATTTCTACGAGCAGTACTTC.